This is a list of T cell receptor beta chains from one sample in a study of Graves' ophthalmopathy and Graves' hyperthyroidism. In TCRdb, the multiplex PCR reads were re-called with MiXCR into one record per CDR3 protein. The sample holds around 590,000 distinct CDR3 sequences; just under 40% are singletons and the top ten take about 4.6%. Sequenced input: peripheral blood or thyroid tissue (not recorded which). These receptors were obtained from an adult man with Graves' hyperthyroidism. Each CDR3 is given with its conserved first and last residue. The D gene is left open where the match is weak. Clone size is stated in some rows and not others, as once, few, many or a class when expanded.

>TRBV2|few|TRBJ1-2|.
CASSEAHRGAFYGYTF
TGTGCCAGCAGTGAGGCCCATAGGGGAGCTTTCTATGGCTACACCTTC
>TRBV7-9|many|TRBJ1-4|.
CASSLGTGQSDEKLFF
TGTGCCAGCAGCTTAGGAACAGGGCAATCCGATGAAAAACTGTTTTTT
>TRBV10-1|.|TRBJ2-7|TRBD1
CASSQWTGALEQYF
TGCGCCAGCAGCCAATGGACAGGGGCCTTAGAGCAGTACTTC
>TRBV6-6|few|TRBJ2-7|.
CASRLDSRSSTYEQYF
TGTGCCAGCAGACTCGACAGCAGGTCATCTACCTACGAGCAGTACTTC
>TRBV11-3|once|TRBJ2-1|TRBD2
CASSFGWASGISSYNEQFF
TGTGCCAGCAGCTTCGGATGGGCTAGCGGGATTAGCTCCTACAATGAGCAGTTCTTC
>TRBV7-9|.|TRBJ2-1|TRBD1
CASSLGGTGDGEQFF
TGTGCCAGCAGCTTAGGTGGGACAGGGGACGGTGAGCAGTTCTTC
>TRBV10-3|.|TRBJ2-3|.
CASSYSTFEYF
TGTGCCAGCAGTTACTCGACATTCGAGTATTTT
>TRBV5-6|.|TRBJ1-6|TRBD1
CASSLDVQDRSGSPLHF
TGTGCCAGCAGCTTGGACGTGCAGGACAGGTCGGGCTCACCCCTCCACTTT
>TRBV29-1|once|TRBJ2-7|TRBD2
CSALAGLEQYF
TGCAGCGCTCTAGCGGGCCTTGAGCAGTACTTC
>TRBV5-1|few|TRBJ2-7|TRBD2
CASSPRLAGTTDTQYF
TGCGCCAGCAGCCCACGACTAGCGGGAACCACAGATACGCAGTACTTC
>TRBV10-3|.|TRBJ2-7|.
CAIMTGGAYEQYF
TGTGCCATCATGACCGGGGGTGCCTACGAGCAGTACTTC
>TRBV10-3|many|TRBJ1-4|.
CAISESGSTNEKLFF
TGTGCCATCAGTGAGTCTGGCTCGACTAATGAAAAACTGTTTTTT
>TRBV20-1|many|TRBJ2-3|.
CSAPSGDGTNTQYF
TGCAGTGCTCCGTCGGGAGATGGCACAAATACGCAGTATTTT
>TRBV20-1|.|TRBJ2-3|.
CSAVTDTQYF
TGCAGTGCTGTCACAGATACGCAGTATTTT
>TRBV10-3|.|TRBJ2-1|.
CAISEINSYNEQFF
TGTGCCATCAGTGAGATCAACTCCTACAATGAGCAGTTCTTC
>TRBV7-9|few|TRBJ1-1|.
CASSPTGFDGTEAFF
TGTGCCAGCAGCCCCACCGGGTTTGACGGCACTGAAGCTTTCTTT
>TRBV29-1|medium-sized|TRBJ2-6|.
CSVPLGQGANVLTF
TGCAGCGTGCCCCTAGGACAGGGGGCCAACGTCCTGACTTTC
>TRBV9|many|TRBJ2-5|TRBD2
CASSPRAGGRETQYF
TGTGCCAGCAGCCCGCGAGCGGGGGGGCGAGAGACCCAGTACTTC
>TRBV29-1|many|TRBJ2-5|.
CSVRSQETQYF
TGCAGCGTTAGGAGCCAAGAGACCCAGTACTTC
>TRBV24-1|.|TRBJ2-7|.
CATSDPGTADYEQYF
TGTGCCACCAGTGACCCCGGGACTGCGGACTACGAGCAGTACTTC
>TRBV15|.|TRBJ2-1|.
CATSGDNYKQFF
TGTGCCACCAGCGGAGATAACTACAAGCAGTTCTTC
>TRBV7-2|many|TRBJ1-2|TRBD1
CASSWGQGASGYTF
TGTGCCAGCAGCTGGGGACAGGGGGCCTCTGGCTACACCTTC
>TRBV6-5|.|TRBJ2-3|TRBD1
CASSLLQTGPNTQYF
TGTGCCAGCAGCCTACTGCAGACAGGGCCCAATACGCAGTATTTT
>TRBV12-3/TRBV12-4|few|TRBJ2-7|.
CASSSKGHSYEQYF
TGTGCCAGCAGTTCCAAAGGACACTCCTACGAGCAGTACTTC
>TRBV3-1|.|TRBJ1-1|.
CASSQGNSGRTEAFF
TGTGCCAGCAGCCAAGGAAATTCGGGGCGCACTGAAGCTTTCTTT
>TRBV29-1|many|TRBJ1-4|.
CSVSDEKLFF
TGCAGCGTTTCAGACGAAAAACTGTTTTTT
>TRBV29-1|many|TRBJ1-1|.
CSVGREGLAFF
TGCAGCGTTGGAAGGGAGGGTCTGGCTTTCTTT
>TRBV9|.|TRBJ1-5|TRBD1
CASSENPGGGQPQHF
TGTGCCAGCAGTGAAAACCCAGGGGGCGGTCAGCCCCAGCATTTT
>TRBV2|many|TRBJ1-5|.
CASSEALRDTFYQPQHF
TGTGCCAGCAGTGAAGCGCTTCGGGACACCTTCTATCAGCCCCAGCATTTT
>TRBV2|few|TRBJ2-2|.
CASSEGGVADLNTGELFF
TGTGCCAGCAGTGAAGGGGGGGTAGCGGACCTAAACACCGGGGAGCTGTTTTTT
>TRBV20-1|many|TRBJ1-2|TRBD1
CSAGTGGGGYTF
TGCAGTGCCGGGACAGGGGGCGGTGGCTACACCTTC
>TRBV7-9|few|TRBJ2-2|TRBD2
CASSLKALAGPKVTGELFF
TGTGCCAGCAGCTTGAAAGCGCTAGCGGGGCCAAAGGTGACCGGGGAGCTGTTTTTT
>TRBV4-1|.|TRBJ1-2|TRBD1
CASSQGTGNYGYPF
TGCGCCAGCAGCCAAGGGACAGGGAACTATGGCTACCCCTTC
>TRBV7-6|many|TRBJ1-2|.
CASSPWAAMTDGYTF
TGTGCCAGCAGCCCCTGGGCGGCCATGACGGATGGCTACACCTTC
>TRBV5-1|few|TRBJ1-2|.
CASSPGQPANYGYTF
TGCGCCAGCTCCCCGGGTCAGCCCGCTAACTATGGCTACACCTTC
>TRBV7-9|.|TRBJ2-2|TRBD1
CASRMTGNGELFF
TGTGCCAGCAGAATGACAGGGAACGGGGAGCTGTTTTTT
>TRBV9|many|TRBJ2-7|.
CASSPDSSSYEQYF
TGTGCCAGCAGCCCCGACTCGAGCTCCTACGAGCAGTACTTC
>TRBV7-3|many|TRBJ2-5|.
CASSLNGETQYF
TGTGCCAGCAGCTTAAATGGGGAGACCCAGTACTTC
>TRBV2|many|TRBJ2-7|TRBD2
CASKSSAGVIEQYF
TGTGCCAGCAAAAGCTCAGCGGGAGTTATCGAGCAGTACTTC
>TRBV6-5|.|TRBJ2-7|.
CASSRGPNEQYF
TGTGCCAGCAGCCGGGGACCGAACGAGCAGTACTTC
>TRBV7-3|.|TRBJ2-6|TRBD1
CASSIALRQGGASVLTF
TGTGCCAGCAGCATCGCCCTTCGACAGGGGGGGGCCAGCGTCCTGACTTTC
>TRBV29-1|.|TRBJ2-2|TRBD1
CSVQGVFDTGELFF
TGCAGCGTTCAGGGGGTTTTCGACACCGGGGAGCTGTTTTTT
>TRBV2|.|TRBJ2-7|TRBD2
CASNLAGGQYF
TGTGCCAGCAACCTAGCGGGGGGGCAGTACTTC
>TRBV15|.|TRBJ2-6|TRBD1
CATSSDRESGANVLTF
TGTGCCACCAGCAGCGACAGGGAGTCTGGGGCCAACGTCCTGACTTTC
>TRBV9|few|TRBJ2-5|TRBD2
CASSVGTSLLQETQYF
TGTGCCAGCAGCGTCGGGACTAGTCTACTCCAAGAGACCCAGTACTTC
>TRBV7-9|many|TRBJ1-2|.
CASSLDSDRNYGYTF
TGTGCCAGCAGCTTAGACAGTGACAGAAACTATGGCTACACCTTC
>TRBV5-1|.|TRBJ2-5|TRBD2
CASSSKSGTSAVPQYF
TGCGCCAGCAGCTCGAAGAGCGGGACTAGCGCTGTCCCCCAGTACTTC
>TRBV7-8|.|TRBJ1-1|TRBD1
CASSDGTGGPVEAFF
TGTGCCAGTAGTGACGGGACAGGGGGCCCGGTTGAAGCTTTCTTT
>TRBV5-1|many|TRBJ1-1|TRBD1
CASSLLTGWTEAFF
TGCGCCAGCAGCCTTTTGACAGGGTGGACTGAAGCTTTCTTT
>TRBV7-9|.|TRBJ2-3|.
CASRKEDTQYF
TGTGCCAGCAGGAAGGAAGATACGCAGTATTTT
>TRBV7-2|.|TRBJ1-1|TRBD1
CASSQDPYRGLTEAFF
TGTGCCAGCAGCCAAGATCCCTACAGGGGGCTTACTGAAGCTTTCTTT